Listed below are T cell receptor beta chains from one sample, sequenced in a study of blood T cell repertoires in COVID-19. Method: immunoSEQ multiplex PCR; TCRdb's copy keeps in-frame clones and lacks some. The repertoire holds about 400,000 clones, with around 90% as singletons. Sequenced material: PBMCs or T cells enriched from blood (not recorded which). The receptors were gathered from a woman between 18 and 29 years old with acute COVID-19. Both conserved end residues are trimmed from each CDR3. The order of the fields is J gene, clone size, V gene, CDR3 protein. Clone sizes are given selectively: once, few, many, or a class where the clone is expanded.

TRBJ2-1 | - | TRBV7-9 | ASSPLGTSGSDEQF
TRBJ2-2 | - | TRBV7-2 | ASSFSRDTGELF
TRBJ1-5 | - | TRBV19 | ASSFRDRVQPQH
TRBJ2-7 | - | TRBV9 | ASSVGQGTYEQY
TRBJ2-5 | - | TRBV28 | ASSLSVAGQETQY
TRBJ1-3 | - | TRBV4-1 | ASSQPVSGNTIY
TRBJ2-3 | - | TRBV7-2 | ASSPRTSGMGTQY
TRBJ2-3 | - | TRBV5-1 | ASSLRLAGSTDTQY
TRBJ1-2 | - | TRBV6-5 | ATRGQAGYT
TRBJ1-1 | - | TRBV18 | ASSPRTGDGRAEAF
TRBJ2-5 | - | TRBV7-9 | ASSYRDSEETQY
TRBJ1-2 | - | TRBV4-3 | ASSLDSSLNYGYT
TRBJ2-2 | - | TRBV9 | ASSVVGTNTGELF
TRBJ2-7 | - | TRBV7-9 | ASSLSGTGGYEQY
TRBJ2-2 | - | TRBV6-4 | ASRLSGANTGELF
TRBJ1-1 | - | TRBV27 | ASSRGDMNTEAF
TRBJ1-2 | - | TRBV27 | ASSLQTGSGYT
TRBJ2-1 | - | TRBV30 | AWSALAVHNEQF
TRBJ1-5 | - | TRBV12-3/TRBV12-4 | ASSIDRNQPQH
TRBJ2-1 | few | TRBV9 | ASSEGLAGVPYNEQF
TRBJ2-1 | - | TRBV10-1 | ASSVSTLTGNEQF
TRBJ2-1 | - | TRBV10-1 | ASSATQLFYNEQF
TRBJ2-7 | - | TRBV2 | ASSGLATKQY
TRBJ2-5 | - | TRBV13 | ASTLAPGGSQETQY
TRBJ1-2 | - | TRBV3-1/TRBV3-2 | ASSQNRDYGYT
TRBJ2-7 | - | TRBV12-3/TRBV12-4 | ASSLSETGEQY
TRBJ2-7 | - | TRBV3-1/TRBV3-2 | ASSHGGQAVKY
TRBJ2-3 | - | TRBV4-1 | ASSQGSSGGLDTQY
TRBJ2-7 | - | TRBV7-6 | ASSLEGSGVSYEQY
TRBJ1-2 | - | TRBV13 | ASSQNREVYGYT
TRBJ1-2 | - | TRBV20-1 | SASSAGGEYGYT
TRBJ1-4 | few | TRBV7-2 | ASSQTGVGEKLF
TRBJ1-2 | - | TRBV6-4 | ASKGDSWTNYGYT
TRBJ2-5 | - | TRBV9 | ASSLLPGTGRETQY
TRBJ2-3 | once | TRBV7-9 | ASSPTTSGGDTDTQY
TRBJ1-1 | - | TRBV5-4 | ASSLDREGAAAF
TRBJ1-6 | - | TRBV14 | ASSQPGQGNSPLH
TRBJ1-2 | - | TRBV2 | ASSQQGAIYGYT
TRBJ1-6 | - | TRBV11-2 | ASSTSGQGGSPLH
TRBJ2-1 | - | TRBV5-1 | ASSSRQGLLGEQF
TRBJ2-7 | - | TRBV4-2 | ASSPRGSGGGYYEQY
TRBJ2-7 | - | TRBV19 | ASSHDRDSSSYEQY
TRBJ1-2 | - | TRBV28 | ASTRPAGGYGYT
TRBJ2-3 | once | TRBV5-4 | ASSLGIAGGPVDTQY
TRBJ2-1 | - | TRBV6-5 | ASSYRDRGLNEQF